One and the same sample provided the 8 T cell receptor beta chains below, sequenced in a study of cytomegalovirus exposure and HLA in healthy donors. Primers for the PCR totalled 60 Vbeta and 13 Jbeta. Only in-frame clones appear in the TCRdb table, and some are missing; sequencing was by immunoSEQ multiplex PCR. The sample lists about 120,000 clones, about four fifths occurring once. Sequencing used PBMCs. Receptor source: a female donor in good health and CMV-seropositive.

This CDR3 is CASSRSSDTEAFF. CDR3 coding DNA: TGTGCCAGCAGCCGATCCTCGGACACTGAAGCTTTCTTT. The rearrangement uses TRBV11-3 and TRBJ1-1; D uncertain. The CDR3 consists of 13 residues. V shed 5 bases and J shed 3 bases, with 10 bases lying between them. Germline V CDR1 and CDR2: SGHNT, YENEEA.

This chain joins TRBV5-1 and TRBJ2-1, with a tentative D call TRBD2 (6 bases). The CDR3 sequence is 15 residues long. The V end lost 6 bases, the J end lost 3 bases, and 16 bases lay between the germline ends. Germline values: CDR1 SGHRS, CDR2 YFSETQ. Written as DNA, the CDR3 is TGCGCCAGCACCGTTTACGGGGGATACTACAATGAGCAGTTCTTC. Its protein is CASTVYGGYYNEQFF.

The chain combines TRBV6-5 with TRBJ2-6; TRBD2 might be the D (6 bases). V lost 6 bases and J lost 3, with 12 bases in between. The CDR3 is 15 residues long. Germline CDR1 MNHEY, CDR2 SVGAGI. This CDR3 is CASSINGGGANVLTF. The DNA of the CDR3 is TGTGCCAGCAGCATCAACGGGGGTGGGGCCAACGTCCTGACTTTC.

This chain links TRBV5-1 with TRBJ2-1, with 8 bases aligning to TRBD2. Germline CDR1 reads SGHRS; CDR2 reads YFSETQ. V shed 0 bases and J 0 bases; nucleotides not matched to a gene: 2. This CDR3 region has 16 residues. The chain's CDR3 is CASSLGLASSYNEQFF. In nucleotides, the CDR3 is TGCGCCAGCAGCTTGGGACTAGCGAGCTCCTACAATGAGCAGTTCTTC.

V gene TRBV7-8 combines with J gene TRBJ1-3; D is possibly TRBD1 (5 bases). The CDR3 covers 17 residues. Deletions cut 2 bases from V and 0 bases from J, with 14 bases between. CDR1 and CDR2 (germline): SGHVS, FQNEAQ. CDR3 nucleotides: TGTGCCAGCAGCTTATCGGCAGGGCCTCTCTCTGGAAACACCATATATTTT. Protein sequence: CASSLSAGPLSGNTIYF. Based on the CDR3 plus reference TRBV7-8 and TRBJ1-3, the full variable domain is GAGVSQSPRYKVAKRGQDVALRCDPISGHVSLFWYQQALGQGPEFLTYFQNEAQLDKSGLPSDRFFAERPEGSVSTLKIQRTQQEDSAVYLCASSLSAGPLSGNTIYFGEGSWLTVV.

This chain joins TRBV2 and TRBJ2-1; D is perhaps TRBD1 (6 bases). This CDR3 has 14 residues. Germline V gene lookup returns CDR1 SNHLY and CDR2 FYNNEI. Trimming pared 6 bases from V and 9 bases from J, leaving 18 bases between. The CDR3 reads CASRDRSGGPEQFF. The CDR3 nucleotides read TGTGCCAGCAGGGACAGATCAGGAGGACCTGAGCAGTTCTTC.

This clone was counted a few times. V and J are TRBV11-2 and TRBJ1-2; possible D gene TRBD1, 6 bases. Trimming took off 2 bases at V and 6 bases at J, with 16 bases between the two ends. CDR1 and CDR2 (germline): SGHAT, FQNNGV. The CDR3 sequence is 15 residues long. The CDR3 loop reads CASSLIQGERNGYTF. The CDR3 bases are TGTGCCAGCAGCTTAATACAGGGCGAGCGTAATGGCTACACCTTC.

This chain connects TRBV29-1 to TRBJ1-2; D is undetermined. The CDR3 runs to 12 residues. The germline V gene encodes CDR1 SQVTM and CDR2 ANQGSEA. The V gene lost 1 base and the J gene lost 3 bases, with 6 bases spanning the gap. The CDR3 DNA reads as TGCAGCGTTGAAGGGGAGTACTATGGCTACACCTTC. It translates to CSVEGEYYGYTF.